The rows below give T cell receptor beta chains drawn from one sample of a study of neurological immune-mediated disorders. TCRdb reprocessed the 5' RACE reads with MiXCR, giving one entry per CDR3 protein. Among 15,000 or so distinct CDR3 sequences listed, roughly 14% were seen once. The sequenced sample was PBMCs. Every receptor here comes from a man in his sixties with HTLV-1-associated myelopathy (HAM/TSP). CDR3s include the opening cysteine and the closing phenylalanine or tryptophan. D genes are given only for firm matches. Some rows have no size entry. The others give once, few or many, or a class for an expanded clone.

j_call d_call v_call clone_size cdr3_aa cdr3_nt
TRBJ1-1 NA TRBV7-9 many CASSLKKGSAEAFF TGTGCCAGCAGCTTAAAAAAGGGAAGCGCTGAAGCTTTCTTT
TRBJ1-4 NA TRBV15 many CATSRGERATNEKLFF TGTGCCACCAGCAGAGGGGAGAGGGCAACTAATGAAAAACTGTTTTTT
TRBJ1-1 TRBD1 TRBV20-1 many CSAMGATGGTEAFF TGCAGTGCTATGGGCGCTACAGGGGGTACTGAAGCTTTCTTT
TRBJ2-7 NA TRBV20-1 NA CSARDRRGTYLYEQYF TGCAGTGCTAGAGATCGGAGAGGGACATATCTCTACGAGCAGTACTTC
TRBJ2-1 NA TRBV5-1 many CASSLEGTVRNEQFF TGCGCCAGCAGCTTGGAAGGGACCGTTCGGAATGAGCAGTTCTTC
TRBJ1-2 NA TRBV19 few CASSRVWTERDYGYTF TGTGCCAGTAGTAGGGTTTGGACAGAACGCGACTATGGCTACACCTTC
TRBJ1-1 NA TRBV7-2 many CASSLDGLEAFF TGTGCCAGCAGTTTGGACGGTTTAGAAGCTTTCTTT
TRBJ1-5 TRBD1 TRBV10-3 many CAISAGGGQPQHF TGTGCCATCAGTGCAGGGGGCGGTCAGCCCCAGCATTTT
TRBJ2-1 NA TRBV11-3 many CASSLEVARGNEQFF TGTGCCAGCAGCTTAGAGGTAGCTCGGGGAAATGAGCAGTTCTTC
TRBJ2-7 TRBD1 TRBV7-3 many CASSYGTGGKQYF TGTGCCAGCAGCTACGGGACAGGGGGCAAGCAGTACTTC
TRBJ2-3 NA TRBV11-2 many CASSLESGRGTQYF TGTGCCAGCAGCTTAGAGTCGGGTCGAGGTACGCAGTATTTT
TRBJ1-2 NA TRBV12-3/TRBV12-4 many CASSPRGDSRHYGYTF TGTGCCAGCAGTCCGCGAGGGGACTCGAGGCACTATGGCTACACCTTC
TRBJ2-5 TRBD2 TRBV4-1 medium-sized CASSPPSGGSQETQYF TGCGCCAGCAGCCCCCCCAGCGGGGGGAGTCAAGAGACCCAGTACTTC
TRBJ2-1 NA TRBV6-5 NA CASTPRQTHYNEQFF TGTGCCAGCACACCCAGACAGACCCACTACAATGAGCAGTTCTTC
TRBJ2-1 NA TRBV7-2 many CASSLEALARNEQFF TGTGCCAGCAGCTTAGAGGCCCTGGCCCGGAATGAGCAGTTCTTC
TRBJ1-5 NA TRBV7-9 many CASSTRDSNQPQHF TGTGCCAGCAGCACCAGGGATAGCAATCAGCCCCAGCATTTT
TRBJ2-5 NA TRBV7-8 many CASSLGDPTKWTQYF TGTGCCAGCAGCTTAGGGGACCCTACAAAGTGGACCCAGTACTTC
TRBJ2-7 NA TRBV11-1 many CASSLAGYSGYEQYF TGTGCCAGCAGCTTAGCTGGGTACTCCGGGTACGAGCAGTACTTC
TRBJ1-4 NA TRBV5-1 medium-sized CASSLDSQREKLFF TGCGCCAGCAGCTTGGACAGCCAACGTGAAAAACTGTTTTTT
TRBJ2-5 TRBD2 TRBV12-3/TRBV12-4 NA CACTLSGGARDTQYF TGTGCCTGCACCCTTAGCGGGGGGGCGCGGGATACCCAGTACTTC
TRBJ2-1 NA TRBV27 many CASSSDFLPYNEQFF TGTGCCAGCAGTTCGGATTTCCTCCCCTACAATGAGCAGTTCTTC
TRBJ2-1 NA TRBV7-2 once CALSPIHEQFF TGTGCCCTCAGCCCCATCCATGAGCAGTTCTTC
TRBJ2-2 NA TRBV5-5 many CASSYRDGTGELFF TGTGCCAGCAGCTACAGGGATGGGACCGGGGAGCTGTTTTTT
TRBJ2-5 NA TRBV7-7 many CASSFGAQETQYF TGTGCTAGCAGTTTCGGGGCCCAAGAGACCCAGTACTTC
TRBJ2-5 TRBD1 TRBV27 medium-sized CASSLFYPGDRAQETQYF TGTGCCAGCAGTCTCTTTTACCCGGGGGACAGGGCCCAAGAGACCCAGTACTTC
TRBJ1-1 NA TRBV20-1 many CSASVQGNTEAFF TGCAGTGCTAGTGTGCAGGGGAACACTGAAGCTTTCTTT
TRBJ2-5 TRBD2 TRBV12-3/TRBV12-4 many CASSPWTSGGAQYF TGTGCCAGCAGTCCCTGGACTAGCGGGGGGGCCCAGTACTTC
TRBJ1-1 NA TRBV28 many CASSLRYTEAFF TGTGCCAGCAGTTTAAGGTACACTGAAGCTTTCTTT
TRBJ1-5 NA TRBV28 many CASRTGKDQPQHF TGTGCCAGCAGGACAGGAAAGGATCAGCCCCAGCATTTT
TRBJ1-4 TRBD1 TRBV5-1 many CASSLNTGVEEKLFF TGCGCCAGCAGCTTAAACACAGGGGTAGAGGAAAAACTGTTTTTT
TRBJ1-1 NA TRBV28 many CAGQVGTEAFF TGTGCCGGGCAGGTGGGCACTGAAGCTTTCTTT
TRBJ2-2 NA TRBV5-1 many CASSLEGTGRNTGELFF TGCGCCAGCAGCTTGGAAGGTACGGGGCGGAACACCGGGGAGCTGTTTTTT
TRBJ2-7 NA TRBV7-9 NA CASSLATYEQYF TGTGCCAGCAGCTTAGCTACGTACGAGCAGTACTTC
TRBJ2-7 TRBD1 TRBV20-1 medium-sized CSAKQGTYEQYF TGCAGTGCTAAACAGGGGACCTACGAGCAGTACTTC
TRBJ2-1 TRBD2 TRBV5-1 many CASSVGLAIYNEQFF TGCGCCAGCAGCGTGGGACTAGCGATTTACAATGAGCAGTTCTTC
TRBJ2-7 NA TRBV28 many CASSAPTTYEQYF TGTGCCAGCAGTGCCCCCACTACCTACGAGCAGTACTTC